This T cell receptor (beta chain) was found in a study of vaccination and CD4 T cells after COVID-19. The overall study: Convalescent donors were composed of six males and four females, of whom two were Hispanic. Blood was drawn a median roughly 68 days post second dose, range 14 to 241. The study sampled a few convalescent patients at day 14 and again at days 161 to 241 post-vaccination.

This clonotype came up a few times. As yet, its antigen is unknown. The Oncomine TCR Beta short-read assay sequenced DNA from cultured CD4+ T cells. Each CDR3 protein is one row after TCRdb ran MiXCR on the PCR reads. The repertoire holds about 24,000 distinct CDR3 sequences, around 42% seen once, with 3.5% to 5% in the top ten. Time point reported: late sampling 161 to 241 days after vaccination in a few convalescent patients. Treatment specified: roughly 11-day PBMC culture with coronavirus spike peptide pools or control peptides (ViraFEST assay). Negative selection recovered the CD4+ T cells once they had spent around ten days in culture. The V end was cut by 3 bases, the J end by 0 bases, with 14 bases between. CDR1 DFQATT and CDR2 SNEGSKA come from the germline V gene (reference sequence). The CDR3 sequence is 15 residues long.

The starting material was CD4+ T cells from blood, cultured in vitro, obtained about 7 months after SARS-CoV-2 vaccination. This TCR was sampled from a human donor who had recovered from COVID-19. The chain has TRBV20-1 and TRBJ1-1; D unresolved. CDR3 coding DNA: TGCAGTGCTAGCGGTCAGCTTACCGTGAACACTGAAGCTTTCTTT. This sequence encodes CSASGQLTVNTEAFF.